A selection of T cell receptor beta chains follows, all from one sample in a study of blood T cells in healthy people across ages. Using its own MiXCR run on the 5' RACE reads, TCRdb lists one record per CDR3 protein. The sample lists around 780,000 distinct CDR3 sequences, 20% to 30% occurring once. These records were also assigned to another study, of T cells of mothers and their children.

The sample consisted of blood. Source of these receptors: a boy aged 5-17 years in good health. Both conserved end residues are part of each CDR3. The order of the fields is J gene, D gene, V gene, clone size, CDR3 DNA, CDR3 protein. D genes are given only for firm matches. Part of the rows lack a size; the others show once, few, many or a class for expanded clones.

>TRBJ2-2|-|TRBV4-1|-
TGCGCCAGCAGCCAAGAAGGGACCGAGCCCCGGGAGCTGTTTTTT
CASSQEGTEPRELFF
>TRBJ1-1|-|TRBV7-9|many
TGTGCCAGCAGCTCGACAGAGAACACTGAAGCTTTCTTT
CASSSTENTEAFF
>TRBJ1-2|-|TRBV9|-
TGTGCCAGCAGCGTAGGACAGGCGGGCACCTATTATGGCTACACCTTC
CASSVGQAGTYYGYTF
>TRBJ2-7|TRBD1|TRBV12-3/TRBV12-4|-
TGTGCCAGCAGTTCCGCGACAGGGCTATTCTACGAGCAGTACTTC
CASSSATGLFYEQYF
>TRBJ1-2|-|TRBV29-1|-
TGCAGCGACCGGCCTCTAACGGGGGGCTACACCTTC
CSDRPLTGGYTF
>TRBJ1-2|-|TRBV7-3|few
TGTGCCAGCAGCTTGGATGACACGAATGGCTACACCTTC
CASSLDDTNGYTF
>TRBJ2-7|-|TRBV7-9|-
TGTGCCAGCAGCTTCCCCCCCCCTACTTCTGGGCCTCTCTACGAGCAGTACTTC
CASSFPPPTSGPLYEQYF
>TRBJ2-3|-|TRBV29-1|-
TGCAGCGTGGGTCGGTTGCTTGGCACAGATACGCAGTATTTT
CSVGRLLGTDTQYF
>TRBJ2-3|TRBD2|TRBV28|-
TGTGCCAGCATCTCCATGGCTAGCGGGGGGGCCGGGACGCAGTATTTT
CASISMASGGAGTQYF
>TRBJ2-5|-|TRBV6-5|-
TGTGCCAGCAGTTACTCAGGGGCTCGAGAGACCCAGTACTTC
CASSYSGARETQYF
>TRBJ2-6|TRBD2|TRBV20-1|-
TGCAGTGCTAGCGCTCTAGCGGGGATCTCTGGGGCCAACGTCCTGACTTTC
CSASALAGISGANVLTF
>TRBJ2-1|TRBD1|TRBV4-2|few
TGTGTCAGCAGCCAACGTCAGGGGGCAGGACACAATGAGCAGTTCTTC
CVSSQRQGAGHNEQFF
>TRBJ1-2|-|TRBV28|-
TGTGCCGGCAGAGGTCCCAGGCGAAGTGGCTACACCTTC
CAGRGPRRSGYTF
>TRBJ2-3|-|TRBV20-1|few
TGCAGTGCTAGAGATTGGGGCGGGGTGGATACGCAGTATTTT
CSARDWGGVDTQYF
>TRBJ1-5|-|TRBV20-1|-
TGCAGTGCTAGGGGACTAGCGGGGCGCACAGATACGCAGCATTTT
CSARGLAGRTDTQHF
>TRBJ2-5|TRBD1|TRBV20-1|few
TGCAGTGCTAGAGCAAAGGACAGGGAATGGGAGACCCAGTACTTC
CSARAKDREWETQYF
>TRBJ1-2|-|TRBV28|few
TGTGCCAGCAGGGCGGCGGATAACTATGGCTACACCTTC
CASRAADNYGYTF
>TRBJ2-3|-|TRBV5-1|-
TGCGCCAGCACCCCTGGACAGACCACAGATACGCAGTATTTT
CASTPGQTTDTQYF
>TRBJ2-2|-|TRBV6-1|-
TGTGCCAGCAGTGAAAATGCAGGGGACCTCCTGAACACCGGGGAGCTGTTTTTT
CASSENAGDLLNTGELFF
>TRBJ2-7|-|TRBV3-1|-
TGTGCCAGCAGTCTCCCCGGGACGGCTACCTACGAGCAGTACTTC
CASSLPGTATYEQYF
>TRBJ2-4|-|TRBV12-3/TRBV12-4|few
TGTGCCAGCAGTTTTTCGATTCCCAAAAACATTCAGTACTTC
CASSFSIPKNIQYF
>TRBJ2-7|-|TRBV9|-
TGTGCCAGCGGCGTACAGCCTAGCGAGCCCTACGAGCAGTACTTC
CASGVQPSEPYEQYF
>TRBJ2-5|-|TRBV4-2|-
TGTGCCAGCAGCCAAGGTAACGGCCTCCTTCAAGAGACCCAGTACTTC
CASSQGNGLLQETQYF
>TRBJ2-5|TRBD2|TRBV6-2/TRBV6-3|-
TGTGCCAGCAGTTTTAGTGCTAGCGGGATCAAAGAGACCCAGTACTTC
CASSFSASGIKETQYF
>TRBJ2-7|TRBD1|TRBV7-9|few
TGTGCCAGCAGTTACGACAGGGAATCTTCCGAGCAGTACTTC
CASSYDRESSEQYF
>TRBJ2-1|-|TRBV9|few
TGTGCCAGCAGCCCTGAGACGAGAAATGAGCAGTTCTTC
CASSPETRNEQFF
>TRBJ2-4|-|TRBV19|many
TGTGCCAGTAGCGCGCAGGGGCTAAACATTCAGTACTTC
CASSAQGLNIQYF
>TRBJ2-5|TRBD2|TRBV15|-
TGTGCCACCAGCAGCCACTTCGGGGGGACCCTACAAGAGACCCAGTACTTC
CATSSHFGGTLQETQYF
>TRBJ2-1|-|TRBV6-6|few
TGTGCCAGCAGTTACGGACAGCCCTCCAATGAGCAGTTCTTC
CASSYGQPSNEQFF
>TRBJ2-5|TRBD1|TRBV12-3/TRBV12-4|many
TGTGCCAGCAGTCCGTCAGGGGGAAAGACCCAGTACTTC
CASSPSGGKTQYF
>TRBJ2-4|-|TRBV6-1|-
TGTGCCAGCAGTGAAGCCCGGGTCAACATTCAGTACTTC
CASSEARVNIQYF
>TRBJ2-7|-|TRBV5-5|-
TGTGCCAGCAGCTTGGGGGGCGAAATCCACGAGCAGTACTTC
CASSLGGEIHEQYF
>TRBJ2-5|TRBD1|TRBV2|-
TGTGCCAGCAGTGAAGGTCCGGCAGGGGGCAAGGAGACCCAGTACTTC
CASSEGPAGGKETQYF
>TRBJ2-5|-|TRBV5-1|few
TGCGCCAGCAGCTTAGGGACCCAGGGGATACGAGAGACCCAGTACTTC
CASSLGTQGIRETQYF
>TRBJ1-4|-|TRBV12-3/TRBV12-4|-
TGTGCCAGCAGCAAGATTGCAACTAATGAAAAACTGTTTTTT
CASSKIATNEKLFF
>TRBJ2-3|-|TRBV12-3/TRBV12-4|-
TGTGCCAGCAGTTTGACCCAATCCACAGATACGCAGTATTTT
CASSLTQSTDTQYF
>TRBJ2-3|-|TRBV6-2/TRBV6-3|few
TGTGCCAGCAGTTACCATCCGGACTTCACAGATACGCAGTATTTT
CASSYHPDFTDTQYF
>TRBJ1-2|-|TRBV24-1|few
TGTGCCACCAGTGATTTTACCCAGAACTATGGCTACACCTTC
CATSDFTQNYGYTF
>TRBJ1-1|-|TRBV29-1|-
TGCAGCGTTGAAGTGGCAAGTATGAACACTGAAGCTTTCTTT
CSVEVASMNTEAFF
>TRBJ2-4|-|TRBV7-9|once
TGTGCCAGCAGCGCAACAGATCAACTAGCCAAAAACATTCAGTACTTC
CASSATDQLAKNIQYF
>TRBJ2-7|-|TRBV7-9|many
TGTGCCAGCAGTTTCAGTGGCTACGAGCAGTACTTC
CASSFSGYEQYF
>TRBJ2-1|-|TRBV12-3/TRBV12-4|few
TGTGCCAGCGCCCCTGGGGGGGGCCGGTTTTCTAGGGAGCAGTTCTTC
CASAPGGGRFSREQFF
>TRBJ2-3|TRBD2|TRBV7-9|-
TGTGCCAGCAGACCAAGCGGGGGGCACCCAGATACGCAGTATTTT
CASRPSGGHPDTQYF
>TRBJ1-1|-|TRBV6-5|-
TGTGCCAGCAGTTCCCCGGGACACGGAAAAGGGAACACTGAAGCTTTCTTT
CASSSPGHGKGNTEAFF